This T cell receptor (beta chain) was identified in a study of T cell responses to AZD1222 COVID-19 vaccine (dated by TCRdb to the early 2020s). For context, the study as a whole: AZD1222 recipients with second doses at about 4 weeks or about 12 weeks were pooled, because spike-specific TCR depth and breadth did not differ between schedules. Trial participants were enrolled into age subgroups of 18-55, 56-69 and 70-plus years, which contained roughly 150, 30 and 60 TCR-sequenced participants, respectively. A total of about 230 trial participants underwent TCR sequencing, of whom 207 received two doses of AZD1222 and about 26 received two doses of the MenACWY control vaccine.

About this clone: The specificity of this receptor is unknown. There are no base qualities to consult, and no much larger clone falls within one base.

The intended sense of this specimen's time point label: baseline before first vaccination. Samples from vaccinated people were obtained from the UK trials COV001 and COV002, which included a single-blind randomized controlled phase 2/3 trial of AZD1222 (ChAdOx1 nCoV-19) in healthy adults. For TCRbeta chain sequencing, PBMC samples were collected from trial participants at day 0 and at day 28 after the second dose. As encoded in the germline V gene, CDR1 is SGHRS while CDR2 is YFSETQ. From cysteine to phenylalanine, the CDR3 is 14 amino acids long. Of the read, only the CDR3 DNA is kept; its 42 bases are in frame from base 1. Deletion took 7 bases off V and 2 bases off J, with a span of 12 bases between the germline ends. The full study reports these points: Reportedly, almost half of the unique spike-specific TCRs recognized epitopes lying outside the regions that are mutated in the B.1.351 and B.1.1.7 variants. After two AZD1222 doses, both the breadth and the depth of spike-specific TCRs were significantly higher than at day 0 and than in MenACWY recipients. No day 14 peak-response samples were available, so repertoires were characterized only after the peak T cell response. Only a handful of AZD1222 recipients were SARS-CoV-2 seropositive at baseline, limiting conclusions about previously exposed vaccinees. CD4 TCRs associated with the vaccine covered the entire spike protein, and the dominant responses were in regions 160-218 and 743-854. In the small 56-69-year group, the increase in depth fell short of significance, most likely because of low power. Most participants were white British and females outnumbered males, and the authors suggested that clonal diversity may have been underestimated.

The CDR3 regions of human TCRbeta chains were analyzed by immunosequencing. The paper's data handling went like this. TCRs in the repertoires were matched against a reference library of SARS-CoV-2-specific TCRs that had been generated with the MIRA antigen-specificity platform. Breadth meant the fraction of unique TCRs that were SARS-CoV-2-associated, whereas depth meant the fraction of total T cells that were SARS-CoV-2-associated. Using the MIRA data, each spike-specific TCR was mapped to the spike region that the TCR reacts to and placed in a CD4 or CD8 class. Log10-transformed breadth and depth values were compared by one-way ANOVA with Sidak's multiple comparisons tests. TCRdb mirrors the immuneACCESS table, restricted to in-frame sequences. Some clones are absent from its copies; in checked studies, under half trace to an unresolved V gene, and the reason for the others is unknown. Clone size and V and J calls were adopted from that table, with D and trimming inferred from the DNA. In this sample the table shows about 130,000 clones, 92% of which occur a single time. Under 2% of the sample comes from the top ten.

The sequencing here drew on peripheral blood, taken on day 0 of AZD1222 vaccination. Here the chain combines TRBV5-1 and TRBJ2-2; the D segment cannot be called with confidence. The TCR comes from an adult in good health. In nucleotide form, the sequence is TGCGCCAGCCTCCCGGGCGTAAACACCGGGGAGCTGTTTTTT. Its protein reads: CASLPGVNTGELFF.